The present T cell receptor (beta chain) was sequenced within a study of post-analysis software for immune sequencing data. About the research overall: Relapsing-remitting, secondary progressive and progressive-relapsing multiple sclerosis courses were included. Study-level findings and limits: There were a few TRBV segments more frequent in patients than controls, and TRBV5-6, TRBV5-1 and TRBV20-1 were among them.

Concerning this clonotype itself: No antigen is known for it.

The germline CDR1 and CDR2 sequences are DFQATT and SNEGSKA (reference sequence). The junction had 2 bases not matched to a gene; V was cut back by 3 bases and J by 2 bases. The CDR3 contains 14 residues. cDNA libraries for TCR beta contained unique molecular identifiers. Approximately 450,000 cDNA molecules were recovered from an input of about 1 to 10 million T cells. TCRdb re-called the PCR reads through MiXCR, storing one row per CDR3 protein. The sample carries 750,000 to 950,000 distinct CDR3 sequences, approximately 53% recorded once. The sample was blood. The V and J genes are TRBV20-1 and TRBJ2-1; 9 positions match TRBD2. This TCR was sampled from a girl under 18 with multiple sclerosis. The DNA of the CDR3 is TGCAGTGCTAGTGGCGGGAGGGCCTACAATGAGCAGTTCTTC. It yields the protein CSASGGRAYNEQFF.